This T cell receptor beta chain was documented in a study of OX40 agonist ivuxolimab in advanced cancers. Looking at the study overall: Patients were roughly 83% male with ages roughly 20 to 80, mean 60. Notes on the study in general: Expanded peripheral T-cell antigen specificity went undetermined. Both CD4+ and CD8+ T cell populations in blood had undergone clonal expansion by week 6 at 0.1 to 3.0 mg/kg.

Some clones are missing from TCRdb's copy, which holds only in-frame ones; the method was immunoSEQ multiplex PCR. Of 25,000 to 35,000 clones listed, roughly 84% were seen once; the top ten hold 20% to 25%. Unmatched junction bases numbered 10, after V lost 3 bases and J lost 4 bases. The CDR3 is 16 residues long. Germline-derived CDR1 and CDR2 are MNHEY and SVGAGI. This clone was found once. The antigen remains undetermined. The chain is built from TRBV6-5 and TRBJ2-3, with 7 nucleotides matching TRBD1. The clonotype was recovered from an adult with an advanced solid tumor such as melanoma, head and neck, liver or kidney cancer. Specimen: CD4+ or CD8+ T cells sorted from blood, collected in a trial of the OX40 agonist ivuxolimab. The CDR3: CASSYLFRGSADTQYF. The CDR3 DNA is TGTGCCAGCAGTTATCTTTTCAGGGGGAGCGCAGATACGCAGTATTTT.